These 4 T cell receptor beta chains share one sample of origin, sequenced in a study of shared clonotypes between healthy human individuals. Using immunoSEQ multiplex PCR, the repertoire was profiled, and TCRdb retains in-frame clones only, with some absent. The sample has 1,400,000 or so clones, about 98.5% seen once. Specimen: naive CD4+ T cells sorted from blood. Described subset: CD45RA+ positively selected. Receptor source: a man in his thirties or forties in good health.

A single count supports this clone. The junction departs from germline at one end; a sequencing error may be responsible. J is TRBJ2-3 and V is TRBV5-4, with D maybe TRBD1 (5 bases). There are 15 residues in the CDR3. Germline lookup yields CDR1 SGHNT and CDR2 YYREEE (reference sequence). The CDR3 is CASSQEVGGTDTQYF. The CDR3 DNA reads TGCGCCAGCAGCCAAGAAGTAGGGGGCACAGATACGCAGTATTTT.

This chain connects TRBV2 to TRBJ2-5, with TRBD1 matching over 8 bases. CDR1 is SNHLY and CDR2 is FYNNEI in the germline V gene. The V and J ends lost 11 bases and 5 bases, in that order; junction bases with no gene match: 13. The CDR3 runs 14 residues. CDR3 DNA: TGTGCCTGCCAAAGAGTCGACAGGGGTGAGACCCAGTACTTC. This codes for CACQRVDRGETQYF.

The J gene is TRBJ1-2, the V gene TRBV10-2; 7 bases line up with TRBD1. The trim removed 5 bases at V and 0 bases at J, leaving 6 bases unmatched. CDR1 is WSHSY, CDR2 SAAADI, per germline. The CDR3 loop spans 15 amino acids. This CDR3 reads CASSQDRQANYGYTF. CDR3 sequence (DNA): TGCGCCAGCAGTCAGGACAGGCAAGCTAACTATGGCTACACCTTC.

The chain couples TRBV18 to TRBJ1-4; no definite D call. Germline V lookup: CDR1 KGHSH, CDR2 LQKENI. Trimming removed 1 base from V and 8 bases from J, with 14 bases in between. The length of the CDR3 is 15 residues. CDR3: CASSPQGSRPEKLFF. The CDR3, as DNA: TGTGCCAGCTCACCACAAGGCAGCCGGCCCGAAAAACTGTTTTTT.